The present TCR beta chain was sequenced within a study of monozygotic twins with inflammatory bowel disease. Template switching added UMIs carrying a 6-nucleotide sample barcode. TCRdb reprocessed the 5' RACE reads, with one entry per CDR3 protein and no DNA. This sample contains roughly 150,000 distinct CDR3 sequences. Study-wide findings and caveats: Heterogeneous immunosuppressive treatment regimens may have introduced variability into patient repertoires.

In regard to this clonotype: The antigen remains unidentified.

The receptor comes from a human donor with ulcerative colitis or Crohn's disease, or a healthy co-twin of an affected twin (not recorded which). Sample: blood.

The CDR3 reads CASSQVAGSSGNTIYF. The chain carries TRBV4-2 and TRBJ1-3. From germline, CDR1 is LGHNA and CDR2 YNFKEQ. This CDR3 region has 16 residues.